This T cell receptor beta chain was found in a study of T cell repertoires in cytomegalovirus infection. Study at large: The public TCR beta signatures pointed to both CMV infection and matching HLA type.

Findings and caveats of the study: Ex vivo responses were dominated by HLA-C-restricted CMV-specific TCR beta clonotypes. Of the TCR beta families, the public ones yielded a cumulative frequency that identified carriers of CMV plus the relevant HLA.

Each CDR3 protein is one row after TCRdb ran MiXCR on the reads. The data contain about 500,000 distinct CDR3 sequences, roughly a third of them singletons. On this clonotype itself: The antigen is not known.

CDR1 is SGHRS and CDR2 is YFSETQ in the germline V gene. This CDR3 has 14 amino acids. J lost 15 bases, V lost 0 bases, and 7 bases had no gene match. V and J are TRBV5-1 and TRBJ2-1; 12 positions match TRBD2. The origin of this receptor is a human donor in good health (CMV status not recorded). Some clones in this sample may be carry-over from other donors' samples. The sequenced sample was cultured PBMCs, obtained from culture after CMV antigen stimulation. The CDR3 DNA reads TGCGCCAGCAGCTTGGGGACTAGCGGGGCGGTTGGGTTCTTC. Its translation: CASSLGTSGAVGFF.